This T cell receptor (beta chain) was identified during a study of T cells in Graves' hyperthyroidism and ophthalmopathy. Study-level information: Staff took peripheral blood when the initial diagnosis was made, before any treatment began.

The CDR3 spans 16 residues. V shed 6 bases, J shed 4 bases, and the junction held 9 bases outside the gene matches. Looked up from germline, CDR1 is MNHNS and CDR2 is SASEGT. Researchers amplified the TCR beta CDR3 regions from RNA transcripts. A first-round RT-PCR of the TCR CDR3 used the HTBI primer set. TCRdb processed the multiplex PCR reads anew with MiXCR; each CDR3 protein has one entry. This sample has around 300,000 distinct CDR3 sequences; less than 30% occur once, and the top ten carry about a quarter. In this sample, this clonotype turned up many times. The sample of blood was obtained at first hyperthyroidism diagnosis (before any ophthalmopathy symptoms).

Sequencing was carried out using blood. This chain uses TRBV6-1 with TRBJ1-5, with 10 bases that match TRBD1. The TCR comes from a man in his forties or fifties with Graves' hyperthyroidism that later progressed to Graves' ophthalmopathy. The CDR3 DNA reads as TGTGCCAGCAGACCGGGACAGGGGTTGGGGAATCAGCCCCAGCATTTT. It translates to CASRPGQGLGNQPQHF.